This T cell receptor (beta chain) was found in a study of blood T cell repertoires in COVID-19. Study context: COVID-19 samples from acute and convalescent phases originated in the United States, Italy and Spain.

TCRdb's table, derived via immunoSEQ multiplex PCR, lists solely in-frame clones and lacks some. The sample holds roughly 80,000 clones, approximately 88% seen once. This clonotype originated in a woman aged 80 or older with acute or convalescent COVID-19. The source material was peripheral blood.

Here the CDR3 DNA reads TGCGCCAGCAGCTCACGGACTAGCGGGGGTGGGGAGACCCAGTACTTC. This gives the protein CASSSRTSGGGETQYF. The V gene is TRBV5-1, the J gene TRBJ2-5, with 13 bases fitting TRBD2. Germline lookup yields CDR1 SGHRS and CDR2 YFSETQ. The J segment lost 5 bases and the V segment lost 3 bases, leaving 7 bases of the junction unmatched. The CDR3 spans 16 residues.